These 6 T cell receptor beta chains share one sample of origin, sequenced in a study of cytomegalovirus exposure and HLA in healthy donors. PCR primers comprised 60 Vbeta and 13 Jbeta primers. Produced via immunoSEQ multiplex PCR; TCRdb's table is partial and in-frame only. This table has 99,000 or so clones, about 9.4% appearing once. Sequenced material: PBMCs. The receptors derive from a man aged 40-55 years in good health and CMV-seropositive.

The chain recombines TRBV7-2 with TRBJ2-3, with a weak D call TRBD2 (5 bases). The CDR3 runs 14 residues. Germline V gene sequence: CDR1 SGHTA, CDR2 FQGNSA. V lost 0 bases and J lost 7, with 11 bases in between. CDR3 bases: TGTGCCAGCAGCTTAGCGGGAGCAGGACATACGCAGTATTTT. As protein: CASSLAGAGHTQYF. Using reference TRBV7-2 and TRBJ2-3 for the parts outside the CDR3, the full variable domain is GAGVSQSPSNKVTEKGKDVELRCDPISGHTALYWYRQSLGQGLEFLIYFQGNSAPDKSGLPSDRFSAERTGGSVSTLTIQRTQQEDSAVYLCASSLAGAGHTQYFGPGTRLTVL.

This clone was counted between two and nine times. The rearrangement joins TRBV5-4 to TRBJ2-7; D is possibly TRBD1 (6 bases). The germline CDR1 and CDR2 sequences are SGHNT and YYREEE (reference sequence). The CDR3 is 13 residues long. The V end was cut by 1 base, the J end by 4 bases, with 9 bases between. The CDR3 protein is CASSLIGGYEQYF. In nucleotides, the CDR3 is TGTGCCAGCAGCTTGATAGGGGGATACGAGCAGTACTTC.

This clone showed up just a few times. The chain employs TRBV6-6 and TRBJ2-7, with 7 nucleotides matching TRBD2. The J segment lost 3 bases and the V segment lost 1 base, leaving 6 bases of the junction unmatched. Germline V gene data show CDR1 as MNHNY and CDR2 as SVGAGI (reference sequence). The CDR3 extends over 15 amino acids. DNA for the CDR3: TGTGCCAGCAGTTACTGGAGCGGGGTGGGCTACGAGCAGTACTTC. Its protein product is CASSYWSGVGYEQYF.

This clone was found a few times. The chain has TRBV19 and TRBJ2-7; 8 bases agree with TRBD2. Germline lookup yields CDR1 LNHDA and CDR2 SQIVND (reference sequence). This CDR3 spans 14 amino acids. J was trimmed by 0 bases and V by 3 bases; bases with no gene match: 1. The CDR3 DNA is TGTGCCAGTAGTATTGCGGGAGGCTCCTACGAGCAGTACTTC. Translating it yields CASSIAGGSYEQYF.

The chain recombines TRBV27 with TRBJ2-1, with 11 bases identical to TRBD1. The V gene end was trimmed by 6 bases and the J gene end by 3 bases; junction bases not matched to a gene: 7. Germline V lookup: CDR1 MNHEY, CDR2 SMNVEV (reference sequence). The CDR3 runs to 16 residues. The CDR3 DNA is TGTGCCAGCAGCACCCTGGACAGGGGGCTCTACAATGAGCAGTTCTTC. Translation gives CASSTLDRGLYNEQFF.

Only a few counts were recorded for this clone. The rearrangement joins TRBV7-3 to TRBJ2-3; D unclear. Trimming cost V 2 bases and J 2 bases, with 5 bases left between them. Germline loops: CDR1 SGHTA, CDR2 FQGTGA. The CDR3 length is 13 residues. The CDR3 loop is CASSLLLTDTQYF. In nucleotides, the CDR3 is TGTGCCAGCAGCTTACTCCTCACAGATACGCAGTATTTT.